The TCR beta chain described here comes from a study of neoadjuvant anti-PD-1 for oral cavity cancer. Study-wide background: Most patients had three to four biweekly doses of 3 mg/kg nivolumab before resection. Non-progressing patients received a fourth nivolumab dose near day 43, then surgery on days 50-56.

Broader study findings: Non-responders to neoadjuvant nivolumab had significantly more clonal PBMC T cells than responders.

For this clone: Its antigen is as yet unknown.

The CDR3 is 13 residues long. In germline, CDR1 is SGHVS, CDR2 FQNEAQ. V lost 4 bases and J 3 bases, leaving 10 bases between the germline ends. Analysis of PBMCs was direct, with no culture step. Sequencing was performed with immunoSEQ multiplex PCR; in TCRdb, only in-frame clones are kept and a portion is missing. The data show 80,000 to 95,000 clones, more than 80% seen once. The chain combines TRBV7-8 with TRBJ2-7, with D tentatively TRBD2 (5 bases). This TCR came from a person aged 35-79 years with oral cavity squamous cell carcinoma. Here the sequenced sample was PBMCs, taken before nivolumab (anti-PD-1) treatment. CDR3: CASSSIEGYEQYF. CDR3 nucleotide sequence: TGTGCCAGCAGCTCCATCGAGGGCTACGAGCAGTACTTC.